This T cell receptor beta chain was found in a study of identifying expanded T cells in peripheral blood. Broader study findings: Over two and four weeks, about 15 and 19 clones changed, versus more than 1 between replicates. Across healthy donors, higher total template counts meant significantly greater approximately 2-week count variance.

This clone was seen once. Its antigen is unknown. The CDR3 has 17 residues. The V end lost 3 bases, the J end lost 4 bases, and 23 bases lay between the germline ends. Using immunoSEQ multiplex PCR, the repertoire was profiled, and TCRdb retains in-frame clones only, with some absent. The repertoire holds some 78,000 clones, with 84% as singletons. During the collection period, no donor immune events like infections were recorded. The chain links TRBV5-3 to TRBJ2-7; D is ambiguous. TRBV5-3 is known as an ORF, though its function is uncertain. The specimen was blood. The sequence derives from a person aged 18 to 75 in good health. CDR3 sequence reads: CARSSVEGSEVTYEQYF. CDR3 nucleotides: TGTGCCAGAAGCTCCGTAGAAGGATCAGAGGTCACTTACGAGCAGTACTTC.